These 10 T cell receptor beta chains share one sample of origin, sequenced in a study of identical twins. TCRdb re-analysed the 5' RACE reads in MiXCR, keeping a single row per CDR3 protein. This table holds approximately 490,000 distinct CDR3 sequences, approximately 20% found once. This sample was shared with a second study, whose subject was yellow fever vaccine responses in identical twins.

The sample comprised CD4+ T cells sorted from blood. All receptors derive from a woman aged 18-30 years in good health.

The gene calls are TRBV25-1 and TRBJ2-3; 7 bases match TRBD2. The length of the CDR3 is 15 residues. Germline V gives CDR1 MGHDK, CDR2 SYGVNS. V shed 0 bases and J 4 bases; nucleotides not matched to a gene: 4. The CDR3 loop reads CASSEYTGGPDTQYF. Written as DNA, the CDR3 is TGTGCCAGCAGTGAATATACGGGGGGACCAGATACGCAGTATTTT.

This chain links TRBV3-1 with TRBJ1-1, with D possibly being TRBD1 (6 bases). CDR1 and CDR2 from the germline V gene are LGHDT and YNNKEL (reference sequence). V dropped 6 bases and J dropped 6 bases, with 11 bases sitting between them. This CDR3 spans 12 amino acids. The CDR3 reads CASSGGAAEAFF. Written as DNA, the CDR3 is TGTGCCAGCAGTGGGGGGGCGGCTGAAGCTTTCTTT.

Only a few counts were recorded for this clonotype. J is TRBJ1-1 and V is TRBV2; D not certain. This CDR3 is 11 amino acids long. Germline V gene lookup returns CDR1 SNHLY and CDR2 FYNNEI. V was trimmed by 7 bases and J by 7 bases, leaving 10 bases between them. This CDR3 is CASTETGEAFF. The CDR3 DNA follows: TGTGCCAGCACCGAAACGGGTGAAGCTTTCTTT.

This clonotype was recorded many times. J is TRBJ2-6 and V is TRBV5-6; D unclear. Trimming took off 3 bases at V and 0 bases at J, with 4 bases between the two ends. The CDR3 contains 14 residues. Germline loops: CDR1 SGHDT, CDR2 YYEEEE. This CDR3 reads CASSSSSGANVLTF. The CDR3 DNA follows: TGTGCCAGCAGCTCCTCCTCTGGGGCCAACGTCCTGACTTTC.

This clonotype was observed a few times. This chain joins TRBV2 and TRBJ1-2; the D gene is possibly TRBD1 (6 bases). The V end lost 4 bases, the J end lost 2 bases, and 8 bases lay between the germline ends. The CDR3 covers 13 residues. CDR1 and CDR2 (germline): SNHLY, FYNNEI. In nucleotides, the CDR3 is TGTGCCAGCAGTGGACAGGCGAACTATGGCTACACCTTC. Protein sequence: CASSGQANYGYTF. Supplemented by reference TRBV2 and TRBJ1-2, the full variable domain reads EPEVTQTPSHQVTQMGQEVILRCVPISNHLYFYWYRQILGQKVEFLVSFYNNEISEKSEIFDDQFSVERPDGSNFTLKIRSTKLEDSAMYFCASSGQANYGYTFGSGTRLTVV.

This clonotype was found a few times. This chain connects TRBV6-1 to TRBJ1-1, with D maybe TRBD1 (6 bases). V lost 6 bases and J lost 4, with 18 bases in between. Germline CDR1 reads MNHNS; CDR2 reads SASEGT. The CDR3 loop spans 15 amino acids. The CDR3 DNA reads as TGTGCCAGCAGCCAGGTGACAGGAGGCTTCACTGAAGCTTTCTTT. The encoded protein is CASSQVTGGFTEAFF.

The chain uses TRBV20-1 and TRBJ2-1; tentative D call: TRBD2 (5 bases). V lost 6 bases and J lost 5, with 14 bases in between. The CDR3 sequence is 13 residues long. The germline V gene has CDR1 DFQATT and CDR2 SNEGSKA (reference sequence). This CDR3 reads CSAFGLENNEQFF. In nucleotides, the CDR3 is TGCAGTGCCTTTGGACTGGAGAACAATGAGCAGTTCTTC.

This clonotype has more than one count but fewer than ten. The V and J genes are TRBV4-2 and TRBJ2-2; weak D call: TRBD2 (5 bases). Germline lookup yields CDR1 LGHNA and CDR2 YNFKEQ. V was shortened by 4 bases and J by 4 bases, with 10 bases between the two germline ends. The length of the CDR3 is 14 residues. CDR3 region: CASSPPEVTGELFF. CDR3 in DNA: TGTGCCAGCAGCCCTCCGGAGGTCACCGGGGAGCTGTTTTTT.

This chain uses TRBV7-8 with TRBJ2-2; D is perhaps TRBD2 (5 bases). CDR3 size: 15 residues. Germline-derived CDR1 and CDR2 are SGHVS and FQNEAQ. V shed 4 bases and J shed 4 bases, with 13 bases lying between them. CDR3 amino acids: CASSWRTGLTGELFF. CDR3 sequence (DNA): TGTGCCAGCAGCTGGAGGACCGGGCTCACCGGGGAGCTGTTTTTT.

This clonotype was detected only a few times. The chain employs TRBV9 and TRBJ2-1; unclear D gene. The CDR3 length is 14 residues. Trimming took 4 bases from V and 6 from J, leaving 14 bases between them. The germline CDR1 and CDR2 sequences are SGDLS and YYNGEE. The CDR3 nucleotides read TGTGCCAGCAGCACGATTCAACGGGCCAATGAGCAGTTCTTC. As protein: CASSTIQRANEQFF.